Following are 3 T cell receptor beta chains from one sample sequenced in a study of post-analysis software for immune sequencing data. Findings and limits, study-wide: Five TRBV segments, including TRBV5-6, TRBV5-1 and TRBV20-1, were more frequent in patients than controls.

Which antigens these TCRs recognize remains unknown. Incorporated into the TCR beta cDNA libraries were unique molecular identifiers, which served to reduce PCR and sequencing biases. TCRdb independently ran MiXCR on the PCR reads; one entry per CDR3 protein. Of fewer than 900,000 distinct CDR3 sequences detected, 35% to 55% appear once; the ten largest clones hold 4.9%. Sample: blood. The origin of the receptors is a girl aged 10 to 17 with multiple sclerosis.

V usage is TRBV30 and J usage is TRBJ1-6; D uncertain. V dropped 1 base and J dropped 7 bases, with 8 bases sitting between them. The germline V gene has CDR1 GTSNPN and CDR2 SVGIG (reference sequence). The CDR3 extends over 13 amino acids. The CDR3 spells CAWSDGPNSPLHF. The CDR3 nucleotides are TGTGCCTGGAGTGACGGACCAAATTCACCCCTCCACTTT.

This clonotype was counted between two and nine times. The chain is built from TRBV30 and TRBJ2-1, with 9 bases lining up with TRBD1. The CDR3 has 15 residues. The germline gives CDR1 GTSNPN, CDR2 SVGIG (reference sequence). Germline trimming cut 1 base from V and 6 bases from J; bases unmatched to any gene: 7. Here the CDR3 reads CAWSEQGASLNEQFF. The CDR3 bases are TGTGCCTGGAGTGAACAGGGGGCCTCCCTCAATGAGCAGTTCTTC.

The chain uses TRBV20-1 and TRBJ2-2, with D perhaps matching TRBD2 (5 bases). Trimming removed 0 bases at V and 5 bases at J, with 16 bases between. CDR1 and CDR2 (germline): DFQATT, SNEGSKA (reference sequence). The CDR3 consists of 16 residues. The CDR3 sequence: CSARDRGRVSTGELFF. The CDR3 DNA reads as TGCAGTGCTAGAGATCGGGGAAGGGTTTCGACCGGGGAGCTGTTTTTT.